This TCR beta chain is drawn from a study of cytomegalovirus exposure and HLA in healthy donors. For the study at large: Of the donors genotyped, approximately 400 in all, about 81% fell in the Caucasian-associated ancestry cluster.

The PCR was carried out with 60 Vbeta primers and 13 Jbeta primers. Here immunoSEQ multiplex PCR was the method, and the copy in TCRdb shows in-frame clones only, minus some. The table has roughly 80,000 clones, around two thirds seen once. Whole-study results and caveats: About 90% or about 30% of the time was how often most TCR beta V segments were productive, according to an earlier analysis. In a later analysis, donors in an Asian-associated ancestry cluster reportedly had fewer N-insertions in productive TCRs than the cohort mean.

A remark on this clone: The antigen is unknown.

The sequenced material came from PBMCs. The TCR sequence derives from a woman in her 50s in good health and CMV-seropositive.

For the CDR3, the DNA is TGCGCCAGCAGCTTAAGGGGCTTGAACACTGAAGCTTTCTTT. Translated, it gives CASSLRGLNTEAFF. The rearrangement joins TRBV5-1 to TRBJ1-1, with TRBD1 as a possible D gene (5 bases). Between the trimmed V and J ends, which lost 2 bases and 0 bases, there was a span of 8 bases. Germline CDR1 reads SGHRS; CDR2 reads YFSETQ. This CDR3 is 14 amino acids long.